This T cell receptor (beta chain) was sequenced in a study of shared clonotypes between healthy human individuals. Overall study results and limits: The genetic and exposure-history diversity represented was limited by few donors.

Into CD45RA+ naive and CD45RA-negative memory subsets, the CD4+ cells were split. Concerning this clone itself: The antigen remains undetermined.

Only in-frame clones appear in the TCRdb table, and some are missing; sequencing was by immunoSEQ multiplex PCR. The sample holds 2 million to 2.5 million clones; more than 90% are singletons and the top ten take more than 0.1%. Germline values: CDR1 SGHRS, CDR2 YFSETQ. The CDR3 runs to 16 residues. V was clipped by 4 bases and J by 6 bases; unmatched bases: 14. What was sequenced was naive CD4+ T cells sorted from blood. The subset: CD45RA+ positively selected. The clonotype comes from a man younger than 30 in good health. The rearrangement joins TRBV5-1 to TRBJ2-5, with TRBD1 matching over 8 bases. The CDR3: CASSPAGTGVVKTQYF. The CDR3 DNA follows: TGCGCCAGCAGCCCTGCCGGGACAGGCGTTGTGAAGACCCAGTACTTC.